A selection of T cell receptor beta chains follows, all from one sample in a study of blood T cell repertoires in COVID-19. TCRdb keeps only in-frame clones here, not all; method: immunoSEQ multiplex PCR. The sample has nearly 7,000 clones; roughly 88% are singletons. The sample was peripheral blood. The source of these receptors is a human donor in a cohort sampled during active COVID-19. Both conserved end residues are part of each CDR3. Each record gives: J gene, V gene, CDR3 protein.

J: TRBJ1-1; V: TRBV28; CDR3: CASSQRTEAFF
J: TRBJ1-2; V: TRBV27; CDR3: CASRPGQNYGYTF
J: TRBJ2-1; V: TRBV4-1; CDR3: CATSARPSGGYNEQFF
J: TRBJ2-3; V: TRBV7-6; CDR3: CASSKTSGGALSTDTQYF
J: TRBJ1-5; V: TRBV30; CDR3: CAWSVRQSTMNQPQHF
J: TRBJ2-7; V: TRBV15; CDR3: CATSSRAQGYEQYF
J: TRBJ2-1; V: TRBV15; CDR3: CATSRVGWDRVIYNEQFF
J: TRBJ2-5; V: TRBV10-3; CDR3: CAISDLAGEFETQYF
J: TRBJ2-5; V: TRBV7-9; CDR3: CASSSEGRGTQYF
J: TRBJ2-1; V: TRBV18; CDR3: CASSPPGGNEQFF
J: TRBJ2-1; V: TRBV19; CDR3: CASTLTGQGSGEQFF
J: TRBJ2-5; V: TRBV29-1; CDR3: CSVLSEGPLIVPLPYQETQYF
J: TRBJ2-2; V: TRBV6-2/TRBV6-3; CDR3: CASSYYRLAGNTGELFF
J: TRBJ1-4; V: TRBV6-2/TRBV6-3; CDR3: CASSTSELEEKLFF
J: TRBJ1-2; V: TRBV6-5; CDR3: CASSYRDRGQGYTF
J: TRBJ2-7; V: TRBV7-2; CDR3: CASSFRTESYEQYF
J: TRBJ2-1; V: TRBV11-2; CDR3: CASSLVFGGGEQFF
J: TRBJ1-5; V: TRBV29-1; CDR3: CSVGQTNQPQHF
J: TRBJ2-1; V: TRBV5-5; CDR3: CASSLVGTAYEENEQFF
J: TRBJ2-7; V: TRBV20-1; CDR3: CSASISALSGEQYF
J: TRBJ2-2; V: TRBV7-6; CDR3: CASRPTQGQSNTGELFF
J: TRBJ2-5; V: TRBV19; CDR3: CASSAAQGSQETQYF
J: TRBJ2-1; V: TRBV11-2; CDR3: CASSLDFGSGRTPYNEQFF
J: TRBJ2-5; V: TRBV12-5; CDR3: CASGLFSGAYQETQYF
J: TRBJ2-3; V: TRBV7-8; CDR3: CASSLETGGWADTQYF
J: TRBJ2-2; V: TRBV10-3; CDR3: CAISGLAGGPVGELFF
J: TRBJ2-4; V: TRBV30; CDR3: CAWSIPGGHAKNIQYF
J: TRBJ2-7; V: TRBV28; CDR3: CASSYPAGASYEQYF
J: TRBJ1-1; V: TRBV6-5; CDR3: CASSLGQMNTEAFF
J: TRBJ2-4; V: TRBV15; CDR3: CATEDRGLAKNIQYF
J: TRBJ2-5; V: TRBV24-1; CDR3: CATSDGGLAAEETQYF
J: TRBJ1-2; V: TRBV6-5; CDR3: CASSPGTGEGGYTF
J: TRBJ1-1; V: TRBV5-5; CDR3: CASSLTSNTEAFF